This T cell receptor beta chain originates from a study of blood T cell repertoires in COVID-19. The protocol was immunoSEQ multiplex PCR, while the TCRdb copy is restricted to in-frame clones and leaves out a portion. This sample has 300,000 to 350,000 clones, with around 90% found just once. The CDR3 runs 16 residues. CDR1 is MNHEY, CDR2 SVGAGI, per germline. V shed 0 bases and J shed 8 bases, with 14 bases lying between them. Sample: peripheral blood. The receptor was isolated from a woman in her 40s with COVID-19, enrolled during active disease. This chain connects TRBV6-5 to TRBJ1-6; TRBD1 might be the D (5 bases). The CDR3 nucleotides are TGTGCCAGCAGTTACTCGACTATGGGGACTGATTCACCCCTCCACTTT. Encoded protein: CASSYSTMGTDSPLHF.